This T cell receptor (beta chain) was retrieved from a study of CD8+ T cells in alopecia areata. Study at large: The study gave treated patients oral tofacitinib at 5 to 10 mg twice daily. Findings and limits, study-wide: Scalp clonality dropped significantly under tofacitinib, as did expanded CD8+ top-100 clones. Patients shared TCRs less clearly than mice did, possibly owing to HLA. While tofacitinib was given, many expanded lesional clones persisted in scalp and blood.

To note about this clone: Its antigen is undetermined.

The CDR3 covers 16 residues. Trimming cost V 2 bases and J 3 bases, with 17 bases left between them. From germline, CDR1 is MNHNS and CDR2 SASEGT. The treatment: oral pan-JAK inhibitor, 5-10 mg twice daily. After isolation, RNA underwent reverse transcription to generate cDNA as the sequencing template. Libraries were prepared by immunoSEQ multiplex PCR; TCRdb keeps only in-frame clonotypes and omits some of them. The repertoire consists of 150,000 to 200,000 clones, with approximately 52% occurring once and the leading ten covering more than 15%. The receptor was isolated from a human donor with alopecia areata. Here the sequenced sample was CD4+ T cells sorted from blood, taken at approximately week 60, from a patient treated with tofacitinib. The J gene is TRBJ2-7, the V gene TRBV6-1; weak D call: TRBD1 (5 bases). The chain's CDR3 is CASSEFGHIANYEQYF. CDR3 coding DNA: TGTGCCAGCAGTGAATTCGGACACATTGCCAACTACGAGCAGTACTTC.